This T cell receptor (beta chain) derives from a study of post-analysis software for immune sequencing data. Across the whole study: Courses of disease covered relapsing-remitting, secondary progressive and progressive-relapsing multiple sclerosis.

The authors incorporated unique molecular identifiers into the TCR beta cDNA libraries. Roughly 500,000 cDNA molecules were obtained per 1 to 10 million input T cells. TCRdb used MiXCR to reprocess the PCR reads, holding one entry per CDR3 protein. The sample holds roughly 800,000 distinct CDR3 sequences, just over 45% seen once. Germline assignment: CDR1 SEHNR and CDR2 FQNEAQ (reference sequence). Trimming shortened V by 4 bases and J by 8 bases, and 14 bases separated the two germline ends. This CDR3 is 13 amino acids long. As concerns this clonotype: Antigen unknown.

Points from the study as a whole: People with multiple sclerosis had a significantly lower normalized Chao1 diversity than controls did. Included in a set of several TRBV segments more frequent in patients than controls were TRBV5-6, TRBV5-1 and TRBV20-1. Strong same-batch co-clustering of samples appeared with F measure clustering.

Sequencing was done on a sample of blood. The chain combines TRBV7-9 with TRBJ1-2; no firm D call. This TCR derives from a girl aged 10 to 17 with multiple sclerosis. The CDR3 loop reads CASSSRRPGGYTF. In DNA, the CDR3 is TGTGCCAGCAGCTCCAGACGTCCCGGGGGCTACACCTTC.